The 29 T cell receptor beta chains given below trace back to one sample, sequenced in a study of T-cell memory formation after mild COVID-19. TCRdb re-derived calls from the 5' RACE reads in MiXCR, one entry per CDR3 protein. The sample consists of hundreds of thousands of distinct CDR3 sequences, 8.2% of them appearing once. The sequenced material came from PBMCs or a T cell subset sorted from them (not recorded which). Receptors originate from a young man who had mild COVID-19 (a few samples of this study predate the infection). Cell type and time point are not known.

The chain recombines TRBV19 with TRBJ2-6; perhaps TRBD2 as D (6 bases). From germline, CDR1 is LNHDA and CDR2 SQIVND (reference sequence). Trimming took 5 bases from V and 0 from J, leaving 11 bases between them. This CDR3 region has 16 residues. The CDR3 coding sequence is TGTGCCAGTAGTTATGGGACTGTCTCTGGGGCCAACGTCCTGACTTTC. Translating it yields CASSYGTVSGANVLTF.

In this sample, this clonotype turned up a few times. V is TRBV7-2 and J is TRBJ1-3, with D perhaps matching TRBD1 (6 bases). Germline values: CDR1 SGHTA, CDR2 FQGNSA. V was shortened by 0 bases and J by 4 bases, with 7 bases between the two germline ends. The CDR3 totals 14 residues. The DNA of the CDR3 is TGTGCCAGCAGCTTAGCGAGGGGGGGAAACACCATATATTTT. This translates into CASSLARGGNTIYF. Supplemented by reference TRBV7-2 and TRBJ1-3, the full variable domain reads GAGVSQSPSNKVTEKGKDVELRCDPISGHTALYWYRQSLGQGLEFLIYFQGNSAPDKSGLPSDRFSAERTGGSVSTLTIQRTQQEDSAVYLCASSLARGGNTIYFGEGSWLTVV.

This clonotype showed up just a few times. This rearrangement joins TRBV5-4 to TRBJ1-1; 9 bases line up with TRBD1. Germline V gene lookup returns CDR1 SGHNT and CDR2 YYREEE (reference sequence). The trim removed 2 bases at V and 5 bases at J, leaving 4 bases unmatched. This CDR3 has 14 residues. The CDR3 protein is CASSLQGASTEAFF. In DNA form, the CDR3 reads TGTGCCAGCAGCTTACAGGGGGCGAGTACTGAAGCTTTCTTT.

In its sample, this clonotype was seen many times. The chain recombines TRBV5-1 with TRBJ2-3; D not resolved. CDR1 SGHRS and CDR2 YFSETQ come from the germline V gene. This CDR3 has 14 amino acids. Trimming shortened V by 4 bases and J by 4 bases, and 13 bases separated the two germline ends. Here the CDR3 reads CASSRRLPPDTQYF. The CDR3, as DNA: TGCGCCAGCAGCCGGAGACTCCCCCCAGATACGCAGTATTTT.

This clonotype showed up just a few times. V usage is TRBV6-1 and J usage is TRBJ1-6, with a weak D call TRBD1 (6 bases). Germline lookup yields CDR1 MNHNS and CDR2 SASEGT. The CDR3 totals 14 residues. Trimming stripped 8 bases from V and 7 bases from J, with 15 bases between. DNA of the CDR3: TGTGCCAGCGAAGGGGGGCAGGAGAATTCACCCCTCCACTTT. Protein sequence: CASEGGQENSPLHF.

The V call is TRBV7-2, the J call TRBJ2-3, with 7 bases that match TRBD1. The V segment lost 5 bases and the J segment 0 bases; nucleotides outside the gene matches: 11. The CDR3 is 17 residues long. Per germline, CDR1 SGHTA and CDR2 FQGNSA. CDR3 nucleotides: TGTGCCAGCAGCGGCCGGACAGGTCGTACTAGCACAGATACGCAGTATTTT. Encoded protein: CASSGRTGRTSTDTQYF.

This clonotype was seen a handful of times. The gene calls are TRBV5-1 and TRBJ2-7, with D perhaps matching TRBD2 (6 bases). The germline gives CDR1 SGHRS, CDR2 YFSETQ. Trimming shortened V by 7 bases and J by 5 bases, and 25 bases separated the two germline ends. The CDR3 covers 16 residues. The CDR3 protein is CASGYGIRQGGDEQYF. Written as DNA, the CDR3 is TGCGCCAGCGGCTACGGGATCAGGCAGGGAGGTGACGAGCAGTACTTC.

This clonotype showed up just a few times. The rearrangement joins TRBV15 to TRBJ1-2; tentative D call: TRBD1 (5 bases). This CDR3 comprises 13 residues. The germline gives CDR1 LNHNV, CDR2 YYDKDF (reference sequence). The V and J ends lost 2 bases and 7 bases respectively, with 11 bases between them. CDR3 protein: CATSRQGVGGYTF. For the CDR3, the DNA is TGTGCCACCAGCAGACAGGGTGTGGGTGGCTACACCTTC.

This clonotype has just a few counts. The rearrangement links TRBV5-6 to TRBJ2-3; 9 bases are shared with TRBD1. With V trimmed by 4 bases and J by 9 bases, 9 bases remained unmatched. Germline CDR1 and CDR2: SGHDT and YYEEEE. The CDR3 is 14 residues long. The CDR3 DNA sequence: TGTGCCAGCAGCCTCCGGACAGGGGAGCGGACGCAGTATTTT. Translated: CASSLRTGERTQYF.

In its sample, this clonotype was seen a few times. The chain employs TRBV7-3 and TRBJ2-5; D remains ambiguous. This CDR3 has 13 amino acids. V lost 9 bases to trimming and J lost 4 bases, with 15 bases between them. The germline V gene has CDR1 SGHTA and CDR2 FQGTGA. The CDR3 is CASSPEPGETQYF. CDR3 coding DNA: TGTGCCAGTTCGCCGGAACCAGGAGAGACCCAGTACTTC.

This clonotype appeared many times. The chain joins TRBV6-4 to TRBJ2-3; 9 bases fit TRBD2. V shed 4 bases and J 3 bases; nucleotides not matched to a gene: 5. Germline CDR1 and CDR2: MRHNA and SNTAGT. This CDR3 contains 15 residues. CDR3 sequence reads: CASSALAGRTDTQYF. The CDR3 DNA follows: TGTGCCAGCAGTGCCCTAGCGGGGAGGACAGATACGCAGTATTTT.

This clonotype was counted many times. CDR3 region: CASSRQGGSYEQYF. DNA for the CDR3: TGTGCCAGCAGCCGACAGGGGGGCTCCTACGAGCAGTACTTC. The rearrangement uses TRBV12-3 or TRBV12-4 and TRBJ2-7, with 9 bases identical to TRBD1. The CDR3 spans 14 residues. Trimming removed 6 bases from V and 0 bases from J; junction bases left unmatched: 3.

The CDR3 coding sequence is TGCGCCAGCAGCCGGTACGGTGGGGAACGCCAAGAGACCCAGTACTTC. It encodes CASSRYGGERQETQYF. The genes are TRBV5-1 and TRBJ2-5; no firm D call. The CDR3 consists of 16 residues. Germline V gives CDR1 SGHRS, CDR2 YFSETQ. V was clipped by 4 bases and J by 1 base, with 17 bases between them.

The chain links TRBV5-1 to TRBJ1-5; perhaps TRBD1 as D (5 bases). CDR3 length: 16 residues. Trimming removed 4 bases at V and 3 bases at J, with 17 bases between. Germline V gene lookup returns CDR1 SGHRS and CDR2 YFSETQ. CDR3 sequence reads: CASSLGDSPFNQPQHF. As DNA, the CDR3 is TGCGCCAGCAGCCTTGGTGACAGCCCCTTCAATCAGCCCCAGCATTTT.

This clonotype was seen more than once but under ten times. J is TRBJ1-1 and V is TRBV12-3 or TRBV12-4; weak D call: TRBD1 (5 bases). This CDR3 spans 14 amino acids. Trimming took off 3 bases at V and 0 bases at J, with 8 bases between the two ends. The CDR3 loop is CASSFGTMNTEAFF. Written as DNA, the CDR3 is TGTGCCAGCAGTTTTGGGACCATGAACACTGAAGCTTTCTTT.

CDR3 sequence reads: CASSPSGTEPFQYGYTF. CDR3 nucleotides: TGTGCCAGCAGCCCATCCGGGACAGAACCCTTCCAATATGGCTACACCTTC. This chain uses TRBV7-3 with TRBJ1-2; 7 bases line up with TRBD1. V shed 5 bases, J shed 5 bases, and the junction held 17 bases outside the gene matches. From germline, CDR1 is SGHTA and CDR2 FQGTGA. This CDR3 region has 17 residues.

The genes are TRBV21-1 and TRBJ2-1; the table's D call TRBD1 went unverified against the DNA. TRBV21-1 is shown as a pseudogene. This CDR3 is built from 13 residues. CDR3 in DNA: TGTGCCAGCAGGGGGGGCCGCTACAATGAGCAGTTCTTC. This sequence encodes CASRGGRYNEQFF.

This clonotype was counted only a few times. V usage is TRBV27 and J usage is TRBJ1-2; D possibly corresponds to TRBD1 (6 bases). The V gene lost 2 bases and the J gene lost 4 bases, with 11 bases spanning the gap. This CDR3 spans 14 amino acids. The germline CDR1 and CDR2 sequences are MNHEY and SMNVEV (reference sequence). CDR3 in amino acids: CASSLLGGPYGYTF. The CDR3, as DNA: TGTGCCAGCAGTTTACTTGGGGGCCCCTATGGCTACACCTTC.

The CDR3 DNA reads as TGTGCTAGTGGCTCTAACTATGGCTACACCTTC. Protein: CASGSNYGYTF. The J gene is TRBJ1-2, the V gene TRBV12-5; D is uncertain. Germline V gene lookup returns CDR1 LGHNT and CDR2 FRNRAP. Trimming took 6 bases from V and 0 from J, leaving 2 bases between them. This CDR3 spans 11 amino acids.

This clonotype was seen many times. This chain uses TRBV7-9 with TRBJ2-1; D is ambiguous. The germline gives CDR1 SEHNR, CDR2 FQNEAQ (reference sequence). V lost 5 bases and J 8 bases, leaving 10 bases between the germline ends. The CDR3 is 12 residues long. The CDR3 here is CASSPIGHEQFF. CDR3 nucleotide sequence: TGTGCCAGCAGCCCTATCGGGCATGAGCAGTTCTTC.

This clonotype was seen more than once but under ten times. The chain couples TRBV6-5 to TRBJ2-2; tentatively, D is TRBD2 (5 bases). V was pared by 0 bases and J by 5 bases, with 7 bases between. Germline V CDR1 and CDR2: MNHEY, SVGAGI. This CDR3 comprises 14 residues. The CDR3 bases are TGTGCCAGCAGTTACTCGGGAGCAACCGGGGAGCTGTTTTTT. It translates to CASSYSGATGELFF.

The chain recombines TRBV12-3 or TRBV12-4 with TRBJ1-1, with 10 bases matching TRBD1. V shed 7 bases, J shed 3 bases, and the junction held 14 bases outside the gene matches. The CDR3 totals 17 residues. In DNA, the CDR3 is TGTGCCAGCATCCTCGGACAGGGGGTATCATCGGACACTGAAGCTTTCTTT. It specifies CASILGQGVSSDTEAFF.

This clonotype was counted between two and nine times. This may be a read error, as it is one base from a much larger clone. The chain links TRBV7-9 to TRBJ1-1; possibly TRBD1 for D (5 bases). This CDR3 has 14 amino acids. The germline V and J ends were trimmed by 2 bases and 1 base, with 8 bases remaining between them. The germline V gene encodes CDR1 SEHNR and CDR2 FQNEAQ (reference sequence). CDR3 sequence reads: CASSLWGKNTEAFF. Written as DNA, the CDR3 is TGTGCCAGCAGCTTATGGGGGAAGAACACTGAAGCTTTCTTT.

The genes are TRBV5-5 and TRBJ1-2, with 8 bases fitting TRBD1. Germline V gene data show CDR1 as SGHKS and CDR2 as YYEKEE (reference sequence). The CDR3 totals 13 residues. V dropped 5 bases and J dropped 7; count of bases not matched to a gene: 7. In nucleotides, the CDR3 is TGTGCCAGCAGGCGGACAGGGCAGAGTGGCTACACCTTC. Its translation is CASRRTGQSGYTF.

The chain is built from TRBV5-1 and TRBJ2-5, with TRBD2 matching over 14 bases. Germline-derived CDR1 and CDR2 are SGHRS and YFSETQ. After removal of 2 bases from V and 5 bases from J, the junction contained 5 bases not matched to a gene. This CDR3 comprises 16 residues. The CDR3 loop reads CASSFGRLAGGETQYF. The CDR3 coding sequence is TGCGCCAGCAGCTTCGGACGACTAGCGGGGGGGGAGACCCAGTACTTC.

This clonotype was seen only a few times. V gene TRBV2 combines with J gene TRBJ2-2, with D perhaps matching TRBD1 or TRBD2 (5 bases each). The V and J ends lost 3 bases and 7 bases respectively, with 12 bases between them. The germline CDR1 and CDR2 sequences are SNHLY and FYNNEI. The CDR3 totals 14 residues. CDR3 amino acids: CASSDEGSFGELFF. The CDR3 coding sequence is TGTGCCAGCAGTGACGAGGGGAGTTTCGGGGAGCTGTTTTTT.

This clonotype has just a few counts. This chain connects TRBV4-1 to TRBJ1-2; 7 nucleotides line up with TRBD1. This CDR3 comprises 16 residues. The germline gives CDR1 MGHRA, CDR2 YSYEKL. The trim removed 2 bases at V and 5 bases at J, leaving 11 bases unmatched. The CDR3 sequence is CASSQLRGTDKYGYTF. The CDR3 DNA reads as TGCGCCAGCAGCCAACTCCGGGGGACAGATAAATATGGCTACACCTTC.

This clonotype was seen repeatedly, ten times or more. The CDR3, as DNA: TGTGCCAGCAGCGGGACCCCATATCAGCCCCAGCATTTT. This codes for CASSGTPYQPQHF. The chain joins TRBV6-1 to TRBJ1-5, with a weak D call TRBD1 (5 bases). The CDR3 extends over 13 amino acids. CDR1 and CDR2 from the germline V gene are MNHNS and SASEGT. The ends were cut back, 6 bases at V and 5 bases at J, with 11 bases in the middle.

CDR3 sequence: CASGEGQGTYEKLFF. CDR3 in DNA: TGTGCCAGCGGCGAGGGACAGGGCACGTATGAAAAACTGTTTTTT. The rearrangement uses TRBV7-9 and TRBJ1-4; 9 bases are shared with TRBD1. CDR3 length equals 15 residues. Germline loops: CDR1 SEHNR, CDR2 FQNEAQ (reference sequence). V trimming: 8 bases; J trimming: 6 bases; junction bases outside the gene matches: 10.